The 20 T cell receptor beta chains below were found in one sample sequenced in a study of blood T cell repertoires in COVID-19. The assay was immunoSEQ multiplex PCR, and TCRdb's table has in-frame clones only and misses some. The sample carries over 200,000 clones, 82% recorded once. Sequences were obtained from PBMCs or T cells enriched from blood (not recorded which). These receptors all stem from a man in his forties who had recovered from COVID-19.

V is TRBV9 and J is TRBJ1-5, with D perhaps matching TRBD1 (5 bases). This CDR3 is 14 amino acids long. Germline V gene sequence: CDR1 SGDLS, CDR2 YYNGEE. V was pared by 4 bases and J by 9 bases, with 17 bases between. The CDR3 DNA sequence: TGTGCCAGCAGCCCAGACAGTTACGGTCGGCCCCAGCATTTT. Residues: CASSPDSYGRPQHF.

The rearrangement joins TRBV5-6 to TRBJ2-7; 11 nucleotides agree with TRBD1. Germline-derived CDR1 and CDR2 are SGHDT and YYEEEE. The CDR3 length is 17 residues. The J segment lost 4 bases and the V segment lost 3 bases, leaving 12 bases of the junction unmatched. CDR3 sequence (DNA): TGTGCCAGCAGCTCCTGGGGGCCGGACAGGGGGCTTTACGAGCAGTACTTC. Residues: CASSSWGPDRGLYEQYF.

This clone appeared a single time. This sequence joins TRBV4-1 and TRBJ1-1; D is possibly TRBD1 (6 bases). Per the germline V gene, CDR1 is MGHRA and CDR2 is YSYEKL. The CDR3 contains 17 residues. V was clipped by 4 bases and J by 1 base, with 19 bases between them. The CDR3: CASSPGGGNYRNTEAFF. CDR3 DNA: TGCGCCAGCAGCCCGGGGGGGGGCAATTACCGGAACACTGAAGCTTTCTTT.

The table lists this clone with a count of one. This chain connects TRBV10-3 to TRBJ1-6; 7 bases match TRBD1. The CDR3 has 12 amino acids. Germline values: CDR1 ENHRY, CDR2 SYGVKD. With V trimmed by 3 bases and J by 14 bases, 4 bases remained unmatched. The CDR3 loop is CAISDLGQALHF. For the CDR3, the DNA is TGTGCCATCAGTGACCTCGGACAGGCCCTCCACTTT.

This clone was seen a single time. This chain links TRBV7-3 with TRBJ2-5, with 8 nucleotides matching TRBD1. The germline V gene encodes CDR1 SGHTA and CDR2 FQGTGA. The length of the CDR3 is 14 residues. V shed 4 bases, J shed 3 bases, and the junction held 4 bases outside the gene matches. CDR3 loop: CASSSGQAEETQYF. The CDR3 bases are TGTGCCAGCAGCTCGGGACAGGCAGAAGAGACCCAGTACTTC.

V usage is TRBV28 and J usage is TRBJ1-4; D gene uncertain. The germline V gene encodes CDR1 MDHEN and CDR2 SYDVKM. V was cut by 6 bases and J by 3 bases, with 5 bases left in between. This CDR3 spans 12 amino acids. CDR3 sequence (DNA): TGTGCCAGCAGGCGTCCTAATGAAAAACTGTTTTTT. The encoded protein is CASRRPNEKLFF.

The chain links TRBV11-2 to TRBJ2-7; the D is unclear. The CDR3 has 12 residues. Trimming removed 3 bases at V and 6 bases at J, with 9 bases between. The germline V gene encodes CDR1 SGHAT and CDR2 FQNNGV. In nucleotides, the CDR3 is TGTGCCAGCAGCTTTTCGAGAACCGAGCAGTACTTC. Residues: CASSFSRTEQYF.

The chain recombines TRBV7-2 with TRBJ1-3; no clear D. The CDR3 runs 14 residues. V lost 5 bases and J 4 bases, leaving 12 bases between the germline ends. CDR1 SGHTA and CDR2 FQGNSA come from the germline V gene. The CDR3 nucleotides read TGTGCCAGCAGCCTAGTGACAAACGGAAACACCATATATTTT. Residues: CASSLVTNGNTIYF.

V and J are TRBV10-2 and TRBJ1-2; 10 bases align to TRBD1. Germline CDR1 is WSHSY and CDR2 is SAAADI. This CDR3 contains 13 residues. V shed 5 bases, J shed 6 bases, and the junction held 3 bases outside the gene matches. The CDR3 region has the DNA TGCGCCAGCAGTCCCGACAGGGGGCATGGCTACACCTTC. Translation: CASSPDRGHGYTF.

The gene calls are TRBV11-3 and TRBJ2-1; weak D call: TRBD2 (5 bases). Germline CDR1 and CDR2: SGHNT and YENEEA. V dropped 4 bases and J dropped 1 base, with 11 bases sitting between them. This CDR3 is 15 amino acids long. CDR3 bases: TGTGCCAGCAGCTCCAATAGAGGGTCCTACAATGAGCAGTTCTTC. Translated: CASSSNRGSYNEQFF.

This chain connects TRBV15 to TRBJ2-1; 12 positions match TRBD2. CDR1 and CDR2 from the germline V gene are LNHNV and YYDKDF (reference sequence). The CDR3 consists of 14 residues. Losses at the gene ends were 4 bases for V and 10 bases for J; bases not matched to a gene: 5. In DNA, the CDR3 is TGTGCCACCAGCACTAGCGGGAGGGCATGGGAGCAGTTCTTC. Encoded protein: CATSTSGRAWEQFF. Filled out from reference TRBV15 and TRBJ2-1, the complete variable domain reads DAMVIQNPRYQVTQFGKPVTLSCSQTLNHNVMYWYQQKSSQAPKLLFHYYDKDFNNEADTPDNFQSRRPNTSFCFLDIRSPGLGDTAMYLCATSTSGRAWEQFFGPGTRLTVL.

The chain's CDR3 is CSVGQDRNTGELFF. Written as DNA, the CDR3 is TGCAGCGTTGGGCAGGACAGAAACACCGGGGAGCTGTTTTTT. The chain has TRBV29-1 and TRBJ2-2, with a possible D match to TRBD1 (6 bases). Per germline, CDR1 SQVTM and CDR2 ANQGSEA. This CDR3 has 14 amino acids. V was shortened by 4 bases and J by 2 bases, with 11 bases between the two germline ends.

This clone was recorded once. The rearrangement joins TRBV9 to TRBJ1-2; D uncertain. The CDR3 extends over 16 amino acids. Between the trimmed V and J ends, which lost 0 bases and 3 bases, there was a span of 15 bases. Per the germline V gene, CDR1 is SGDLS and CDR2 is YYNGEE. The CDR3 DNA reads as TGTGCCAGCAGCGTAGGGGTTTCGAGGGCGGACTATGGCTACACCTTC. This encodes CASSVGVSRADYGYTF.

The chain combines TRBV28 with TRBJ1-5; 8 positions agree with TRBD1. Germline trimming cut 3 bases from V and 5 bases from J; bases unmatched to any gene: 6. This CDR3 has 15 amino acids. CDR1 is MDHEN, CDR2 SYDVKM, per germline. CDR3 sequence (DNA): TGTGCCAGCAGTTTGGCGGGCAGGGGGCATCAGCCCCAGCATTTT. This translates into CASSLAGRGHQPQHF.

The genes are TRBV6-5 and TRBJ2-7, with no clear D. CDR1 and CDR2 from the germline V gene are MNHEY and SVGAGI. The CDR3 extends over 15 amino acids. V lost 6 bases and J lost 6, with 21 bases in between. DNA of the CDR3: TGTGCCAGCAGCTCAGGATCTATAAGGTCTTCCGAGCAGTACTTC. Translated: CASSSGSIRSSEQYF.

The rearrangement joins TRBV9 to TRBJ1-2, with 10 nucleotides matching TRBD1. CDR1 and CDR2 (germline): SGDLS, YYNGEE. V dropped 5 bases and J dropped 7; count of bases not matched to a gene: 8. CDR3 length equals 14 residues. This chain's CDR3 is CASRPDRGLGGYTF. CDR3 coding DNA: TGTGCCAGCAGACCAGACAGGGGGCTGGGTGGCTACACCTTC.

The chain combines TRBV27 with TRBJ1-5; 12 bases are a match to TRBD1. CDR1 is MNHEY, CDR2 SMNVEV, per germline (reference sequence). CDR3 length: 17 amino acids. The J segment lost 7 bases and the V segment lost 0 bases, leaving 7 bases of the junction unmatched. CDR3 region: CASSLSGTGGRGQPQHF. In DNA, the CDR3 is TGTGCCAGCAGTTTATCCGGGACAGGGGGCAGGGGACAGCCCCAGCATTTT.

This clone was seen a few times. CDR3 nucleotide sequence: TGTGCCAGCAGCCAAGGGACAGGGTCTGATTCACCCCTCCACTTT. It translates to CASSQGTGSDSPLHF. V and J are TRBV4-2 and TRBJ1-6; TRBD1 agrees at 8 bases. The CDR3 runs to 15 residues. Trimming cost V 1 base and J 8 bases; bases outside gene matches: 4. The germline CDR1 and CDR2 sequences are LGHNA and YNFKEQ.

The chain combines TRBV27 with TRBJ2-1; TRBD2 might be the D (5 bases). CDR3 size: 16 residues. In germline, CDR1 is MNHEY, CDR2 SMNVEV (reference sequence). Trimming removed 4 bases from V and 8 bases from J, with 21 bases in between. The CDR3 nucleotides are TGTGCCAGCAGTTCGCGGACTGGCCGCGTTGGGGATGAGCAGTTCTTC. Translated: CASSSRTGRVGDEQFF.

The chain has TRBV28 and TRBJ2-7; D might be TRBD1 (6 bases). CDR1 and CDR2 (germline): MDHEN, SYDVKM. This CDR3 spans 15 amino acids. Trimming removed 4 bases from V and 5 bases from J, with 18 bases in between. This chain's CDR3 is CASSSIQQGHHEQYF. CDR3 DNA: TGTGCCAGCAGTTCCATACAACAGGGTCACCACGAGCAGTACTTC.